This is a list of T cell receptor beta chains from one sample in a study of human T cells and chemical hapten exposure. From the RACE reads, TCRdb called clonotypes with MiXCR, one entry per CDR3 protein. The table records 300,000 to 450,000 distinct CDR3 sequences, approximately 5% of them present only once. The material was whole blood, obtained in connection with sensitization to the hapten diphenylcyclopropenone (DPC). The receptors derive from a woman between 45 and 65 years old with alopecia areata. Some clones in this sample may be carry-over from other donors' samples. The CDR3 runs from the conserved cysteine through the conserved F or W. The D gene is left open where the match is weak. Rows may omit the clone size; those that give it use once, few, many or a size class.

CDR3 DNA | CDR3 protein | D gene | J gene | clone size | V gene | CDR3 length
TGTGCCAGCAGTTTTGGACAGGCCGGCGGCTACACCTTC | CASSFGQAGGYTF | TRBD1 | TRBJ1-2 | many | TRBV27 | 13
TGCGCCAGCGGCGAAGGACAGAATGATGAAAAACTGTTTTTT | CASGEGQNDEKLFF | - | TRBJ1-4 | - | TRBV5-1 | 14
TGCAGTGCCCTCTGGGGGGTTGGCAATCAGCCCCAGCATTTT | CSALWGVGNQPQHF | - | TRBJ1-5 | few | TRBV20-1 | 14
TGTGCCAGCAGTTGGGCCAGGGAAGTCAATGAGCAGTTCTTC | CASSWAREVNEQFF | - | TRBJ2-1 | many | TRBV12-3/TRBV12-4 | 14
TGTGCCAGCAGCTTAGTAAGGGACTCAAATGAGCAGTTCTTC | CASSLVRDSNEQFF | - | TRBJ2-1 | many | TRBV7-2 | 14
TGTGCCAGCAGCTTTAGGCCCTTTAGCGGCCGTTGGGTAGATACGCAGTATTTT | CASSFRPFSGRWVDTQYF | - | TRBJ2-3 | - | TRBV7-2 | 18
TGTGCCAGCCTGAGGGGTGAAAAACTGTTTTTT | CASLRGEKLFF | - | TRBJ1-4 | many | TRBV12-3/TRBV12-4 | 11
TGTGCCAGCAGCCAAGATTCCAGCGGGAGTGCCTACAATGAGCAGTTCTTC | CASSQDSSGSAYNEQFF | TRBD2 | TRBJ2-1 | few | TRBV4-2 | 17
TGTGCCAGTAGTATTAGCGAGTATGGCTACACCTTC | CASSISEYGYTF | - | TRBJ1-2 | many | TRBV19 | 12
TGTGCCAGCTCACCACAGGGACCCACAGATACGCAGTATTTT | CASSPQGPTDTQYF | - | TRBJ2-3 | few | TRBV18 | 14
TGCAGTGCTAGGGCACCCGGTCGGGAGATAAATGAGCAGTTCTTC | CSARAPGREINEQFF | - | TRBJ2-1 | many | TRBV20-1 | 15
TGCAGCGTTGCAGGGGAAGCGGGCTTCTCCTACAATGAGCAGTTCTTC | CSVAGEAGFSYNEQFF | - | TRBJ2-1 | many | TRBV29-1 | 16
TGTGCCAGCAGTCACAGCAATCAGCCCCAGCATTTT | CASSHSNQPQHF | - | TRBJ1-5 | many | TRBV27 | 12
TGTGCCAGCAGTTACTCGAGGTCCTCTGGAAACACCATATATTTT | CASSYSRSSGNTIYF | - | TRBJ1-3 | once | TRBV6-5 | 15
TGTGCCAGCAGCTCGGTAGGAGGGAGGAATGGCTACACCTTC | CASSSVGGRNGYTF | - | TRBJ1-2 | many | TRBV13 | 14
TGCAGTGCGAGATCCCTCGGGGGGCTTTCTTACGAGCAGTACTTC | CSARSLGGLSYEQYF | - | TRBJ2-7 | many | TRBV20-1 | 15
TGTGCCAGCAGTTCGAGGACTAGCGGGCTAGCCAAAAACATTCAGTACTTC | CASSSRTSGLAKNIQYF | TRBD2 | TRBJ2-4 | - | TRBV7-2 | 17
TGTGCCAGCAGCCAGGGATCTTTAGCTAATGAAAAACTGTTTTTT | CASSQGSLANEKLFF | - | TRBJ1-4 | many | TRBV9 | 15
TGCCCCCCAAGCGACAGGGACTACATAGCGGGAGACGGTGGAAATGAGCAGTTCTTC | CPPSDRDYIAGDGGNEQFF | TRBD2 | TRBJ2-1 | few | TRBV28 | 19
TGTGCCAGTAGCTCACAGGGGGACGTCACAGATACGCAGTATTTT | CASSSQGDVTDTQYF | TRBD1 | TRBJ2-3 | once | TRBV19 | 15
TGTGCCAGCAGCTTCTTAGGTCCCCGGGATGGCTACACCTTC | CASSFLGPRDGYTF | - | TRBJ1-2 | - | TRBV5-5 | 14
TGCAGCGCCGCTAGGACTAGCGGGGGAGCAGATACGCAGTATTTT | CSAARTSGGADTQYF | TRBD2 | TRBJ2-3 | many | TRBV29-1 | 15
TGTGCCAGCTCACCATCTTCAGATGAAAAACTGTTTTTT | CASSPSSDEKLFF | - | TRBJ1-4 | few | TRBV18 | 13
TGTGCCAGCAGTTTAAGTTTCCGGGACGATACCACAGATACGCAGTATTTT | CASSLSFRDDTTDTQYF | - | TRBJ2-3 | many | TRBV28 | 17
TGCAGTGCTAGGCCCAGGAACACTGAAGCTTTCTTT | CSARPRNTEAFF | - | TRBJ1-1 | few | TRBV20-1 | 12
TGTGCCAGCAGCCTTGTAAGCAGCAGGTCAGGGGGAACGACCCAGTACTTC | CASSLVSSRSGGTTQYF | TRBD1 | TRBJ2-5 | - | TRBV7-6 | 17
TGTGCCAGCAGTCCTATAGCGGGAGCTGTTCCCTACAATGAGCAGTTCTTC | CASSPIAGAVPYNEQFF | TRBD2 | TRBJ2-1 | many | TRBV27 | 17
TGTGCCAGCAGTACTCCAACCGGACTAGCGGGAGGCCATCAAGGCAATGAGCAGTTCTTC | CASSTPTGLAGGHQGNEQFF | TRBD2 | TRBJ2-1 | many | TRBV27 | 20
TGTGCCAGTCAGACTAGCGGGGGGTCCTACGAGCAGTACTTC | CASQTSGGSYEQYF | TRBD2 | TRBJ2-7 | few | TRBV5-4 | 14
TGTGCCAGCAGTTACTCGAGTGTATTGCAACGCCAAGAGACCCAGTACTTC | CASSYSSVLQRQETQYF | - | TRBJ2-5 | few | TRBV6-2/TRBV6-3 | 17
TGTGCCAGCAGCTTAATAGGTGCAGATACGCAGTATTTT | CASSLIGADTQYF | - | TRBJ2-3 | few | TRBV7-2 | 13
TGCAGTGCTAGAGATCGGCGGGGGACCTCGGATACGCAGTATTTT | CSARDRRGTSDTQYF | TRBD2 | TRBJ2-3 | - | TRBV20-1 | 15
TGTGCCGGCAGTTACCGGGGGGATGTAGAAGCTTTCTTT | CAGSYRGDVEAFF | - | TRBJ1-1 | - | TRBV6-2/TRBV6-3 | 13
TGCGCCAGCAGCGCCAAAGCGGGATTCGTTGATGGCTACACCTTC | CASSAKAGFVDGYTF | - | TRBJ1-2 | few | TRBV5-1 | 15
TGCGCCAGCAGTCCCTTCGGGACCCAAGAGACCCAGTACTTC | CASSPFGTQETQYF | - | TRBJ2-5 | many | TRBV5-1 | 14
TGTGCCAGCAGCCCTACGACAGGGGCGGGGGGTAATTCACCCCTCCACTTT | CASSPTTGAGGNSPLHF | TRBD1 | TRBJ1-6 | many | TRBV5-6 | 17
TGCAGCGTGAGGGGACAGATTAATGAAAAACTGTTTTTT | CSVRGQINEKLFF | TRBD1 | TRBJ1-4 | many | TRBV29-1 | 13
TGTGCCAGCAGCTTTACAGGGGCAATCTCAGATACGCAGTATTTT | CASSFTGAISDTQYF | TRBD1 | TRBJ2-3 | - | TRBV7-2 | 15
TGTGCCAGCAGTGAAAGGACCCCAAGGGGCAATCAGCCCCAGCATTTT | CASSERTPRGNQPQHF | - | TRBJ1-5 | many | TRBV2 | 16
TGTGCCAGCAGTCCGGATATGGACAGGCCGTCTGGAACCACGCCATCTTATGGCTACACCTTC | CASSPDMDRPSGTTPSYGYTF | TRBD1 | TRBJ1-2 | many | TRBV25-1 | 21
TGTGCCAGCAGCTTAGCTACCGGTTCGTTGGGCCGTGGAGCACCCGACTATGGCTACACCTTC | CASSLATGSLGRGAPDYGYTF | - | TRBJ1-2 | many | TRBV7-9 | 21